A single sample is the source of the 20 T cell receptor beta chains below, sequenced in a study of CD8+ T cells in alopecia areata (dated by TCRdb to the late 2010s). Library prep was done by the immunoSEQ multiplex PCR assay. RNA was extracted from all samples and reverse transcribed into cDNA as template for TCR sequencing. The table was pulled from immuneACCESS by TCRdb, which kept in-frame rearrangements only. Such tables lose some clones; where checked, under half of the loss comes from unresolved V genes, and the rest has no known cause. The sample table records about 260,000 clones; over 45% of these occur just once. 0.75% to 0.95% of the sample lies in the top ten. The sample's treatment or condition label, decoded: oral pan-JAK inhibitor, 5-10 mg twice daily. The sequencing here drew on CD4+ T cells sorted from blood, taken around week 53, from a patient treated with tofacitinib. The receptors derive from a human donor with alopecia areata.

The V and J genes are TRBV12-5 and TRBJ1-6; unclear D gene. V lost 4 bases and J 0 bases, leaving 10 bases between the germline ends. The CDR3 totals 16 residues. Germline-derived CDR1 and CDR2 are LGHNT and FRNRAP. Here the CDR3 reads CASGWVASSYNSPLHF. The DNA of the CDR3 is TGTGCTAGTGGTTGGGTCGCGAGCTCCTATAATTCACCCCTCCACTTT.

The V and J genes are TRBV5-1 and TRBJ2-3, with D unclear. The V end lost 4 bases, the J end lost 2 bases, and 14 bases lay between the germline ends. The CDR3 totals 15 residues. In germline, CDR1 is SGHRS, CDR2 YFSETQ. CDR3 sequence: CASSPRRSTTDTQYF. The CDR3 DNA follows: TGCGCCAGCAGCCCCCGCCGGTCGACCACAGATACGCAGTATTTT.

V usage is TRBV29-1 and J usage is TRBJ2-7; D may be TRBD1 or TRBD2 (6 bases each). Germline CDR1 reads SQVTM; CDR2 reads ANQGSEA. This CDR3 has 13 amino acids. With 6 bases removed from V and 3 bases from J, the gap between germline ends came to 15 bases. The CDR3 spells CSVAGGRGYEQYF. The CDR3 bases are TGCAGCGTCGCCGGGGGCAGGGGCTACGAGCAGTACTTC.

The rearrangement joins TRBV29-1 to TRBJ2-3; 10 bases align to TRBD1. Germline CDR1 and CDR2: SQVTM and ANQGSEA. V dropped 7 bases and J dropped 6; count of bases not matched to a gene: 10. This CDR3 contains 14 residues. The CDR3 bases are TGCAGCGGCATTCCGGGACAGGGGTATGATACGCAGTATTTT. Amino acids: CSGIPGQGYDTQYF.

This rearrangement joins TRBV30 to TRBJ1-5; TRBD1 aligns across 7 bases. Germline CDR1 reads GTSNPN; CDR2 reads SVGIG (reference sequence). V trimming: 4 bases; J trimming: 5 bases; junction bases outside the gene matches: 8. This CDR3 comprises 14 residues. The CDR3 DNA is TGTGCCTGGACCAGGGGGGGGCGCGATCAGCCCCAGCATTTT. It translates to CAWTRGGRDQPQHF.

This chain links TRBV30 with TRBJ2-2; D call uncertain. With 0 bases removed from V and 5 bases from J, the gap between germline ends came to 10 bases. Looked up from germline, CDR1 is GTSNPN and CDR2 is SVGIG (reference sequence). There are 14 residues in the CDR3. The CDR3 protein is CAWSVAPRTGELFF. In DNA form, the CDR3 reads TGTGCCTGGAGTGTAGCACCCAGGACCGGGGAGCTGTTTTTT.

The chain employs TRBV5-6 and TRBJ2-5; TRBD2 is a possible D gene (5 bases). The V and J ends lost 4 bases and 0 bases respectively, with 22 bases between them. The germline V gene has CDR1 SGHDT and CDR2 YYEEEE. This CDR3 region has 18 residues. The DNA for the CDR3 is TGTGCCAGCAGCGCCCGGGTGAGGGTTTTGGCGTACCAAGAGACCCAGTACTTC. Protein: CASSARVRVLAYQETQYF.

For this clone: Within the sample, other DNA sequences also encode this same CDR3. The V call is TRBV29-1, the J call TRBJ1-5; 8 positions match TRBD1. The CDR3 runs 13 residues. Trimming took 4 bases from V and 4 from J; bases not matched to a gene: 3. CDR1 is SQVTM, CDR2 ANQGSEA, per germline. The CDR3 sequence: CSVGDRGNQPQHF. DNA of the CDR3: TGCAGCGTTGGCGACAGGGGAAATCAGCCCCAGCATTTT.

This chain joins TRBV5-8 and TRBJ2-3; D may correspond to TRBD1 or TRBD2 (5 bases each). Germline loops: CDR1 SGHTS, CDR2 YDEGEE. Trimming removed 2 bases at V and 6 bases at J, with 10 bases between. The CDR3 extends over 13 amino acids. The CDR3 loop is CASSFGGSDTQYF. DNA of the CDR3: TGTGCCAGCAGCTTTGGGGGATCGGATACGCAGTATTTT.

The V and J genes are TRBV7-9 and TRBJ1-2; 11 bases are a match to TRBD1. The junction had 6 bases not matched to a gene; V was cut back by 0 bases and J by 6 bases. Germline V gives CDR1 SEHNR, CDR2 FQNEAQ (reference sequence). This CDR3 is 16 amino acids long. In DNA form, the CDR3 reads TGTGCCAGCAGCTTAGCGATGGGGACAGGGGGAAATGGCTACACCTTC. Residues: CASSLAMGTGGNGYTF.

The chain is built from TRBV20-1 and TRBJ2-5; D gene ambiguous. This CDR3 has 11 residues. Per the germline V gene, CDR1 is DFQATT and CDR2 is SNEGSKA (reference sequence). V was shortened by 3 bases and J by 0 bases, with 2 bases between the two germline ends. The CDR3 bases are TGCAGTGCTAGGAACCAAGAGACCCAGTACTTC. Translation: CSARNQETQYF.

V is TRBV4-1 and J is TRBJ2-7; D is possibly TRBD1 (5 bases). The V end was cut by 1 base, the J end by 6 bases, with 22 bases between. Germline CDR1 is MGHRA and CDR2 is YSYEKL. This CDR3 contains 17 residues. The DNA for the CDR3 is TGCGCCAGCAGCCAAGGGCCAGGGCAGGTGCTGACGGGCGAGCAGTACTTC. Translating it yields CASSQGPGQVLTGEQYF.

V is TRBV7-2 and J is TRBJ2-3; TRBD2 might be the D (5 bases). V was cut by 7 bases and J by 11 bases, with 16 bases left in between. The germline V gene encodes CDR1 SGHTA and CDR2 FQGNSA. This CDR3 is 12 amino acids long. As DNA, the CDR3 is TGTGCCAGCACCACGTCAGCGGATTGGCAGTATTTT. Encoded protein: CASTTSADWQYF.

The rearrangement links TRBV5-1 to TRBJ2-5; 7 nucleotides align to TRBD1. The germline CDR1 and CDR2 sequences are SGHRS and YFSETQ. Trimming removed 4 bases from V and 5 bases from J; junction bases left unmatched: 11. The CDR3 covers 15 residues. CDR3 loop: CASSPGQEGGETQYF. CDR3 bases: TGCGCCAGCAGCCCAGGACAGGAAGGTGGTGAGACCCAGTACTTC.

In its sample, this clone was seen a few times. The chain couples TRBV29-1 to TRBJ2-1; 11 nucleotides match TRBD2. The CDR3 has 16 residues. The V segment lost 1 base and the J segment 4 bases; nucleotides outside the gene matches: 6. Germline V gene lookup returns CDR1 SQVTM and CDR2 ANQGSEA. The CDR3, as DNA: TGCAGCGTTGAAGGGTTAGCGGGGGGGCGGTACAATGAGCAGTTCTTC. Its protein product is CSVEGLAGGRYNEQFF.

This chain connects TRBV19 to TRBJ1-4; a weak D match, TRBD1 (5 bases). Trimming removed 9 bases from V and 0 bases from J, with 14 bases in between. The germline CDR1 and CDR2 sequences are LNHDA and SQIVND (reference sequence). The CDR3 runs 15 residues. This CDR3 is CASEPSQATNEKLFF. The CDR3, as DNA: TGTGCCAGCGAACCCTCACAGGCAACTAATGAAAAACTGTTTTTT.

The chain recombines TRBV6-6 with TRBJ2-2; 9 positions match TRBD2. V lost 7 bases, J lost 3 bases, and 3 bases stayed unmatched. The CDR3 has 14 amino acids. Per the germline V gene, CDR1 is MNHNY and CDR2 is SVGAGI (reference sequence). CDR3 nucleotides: TGTGCCAGCAATCGACTAGCGGACACCGGGGAGCTGTTTTTT. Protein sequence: CASNRLADTGELFF.

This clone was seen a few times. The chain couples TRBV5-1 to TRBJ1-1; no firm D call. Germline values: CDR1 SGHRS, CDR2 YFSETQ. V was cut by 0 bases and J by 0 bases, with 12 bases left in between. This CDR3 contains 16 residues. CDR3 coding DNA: TGCGCCAGCAGCTTGGCCGCAGGCCTTTTGAACACTGAAGCTTTCTTT. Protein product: CASSLAAGLLNTEAFF.

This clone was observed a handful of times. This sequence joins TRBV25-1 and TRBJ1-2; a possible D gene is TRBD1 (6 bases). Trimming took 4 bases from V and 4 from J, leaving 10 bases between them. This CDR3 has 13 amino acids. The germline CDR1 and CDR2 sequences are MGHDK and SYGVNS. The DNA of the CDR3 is TGTGCCAGCAGTGGGGGACAAATCTATGGCTACACCTTC. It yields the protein CASSGGQIYGYTF.

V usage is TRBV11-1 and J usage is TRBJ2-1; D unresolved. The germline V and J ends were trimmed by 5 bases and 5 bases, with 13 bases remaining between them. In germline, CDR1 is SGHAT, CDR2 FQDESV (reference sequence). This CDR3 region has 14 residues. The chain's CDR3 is CASSTPDGHNEQFF. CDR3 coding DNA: TGTGCCAGCAGCACGCCGGACGGACACAATGAGCAGTTCTTC.